Listed here are 8 T cell receptor beta chains from one sample, sequenced in a study of T-cell memory formation after mild COVID-19. MiXCR, applied by TCRdb to the 5' RACE reads, yields one record per CDR3 protein. The data show around 60,000 distinct CDR3 sequences, over 7.5% seen once. Sequences were obtained from PBMCs or a T cell subset sorted from them (not recorded which). These receptors were obtained from a man between 18 and 29 years old who had mild COVID-19 (a few samples of this study predate the infection). Cell type and time point are not known.

Many counts were recorded for this clonotype. This sequence joins TRBV4-2 and TRBJ2-1, with 7 bases aligning to TRBD2. This CDR3 has 12 residues. Germline CDR1 and CDR2: LGHNA and YNFKEQ. V gave up 4 bases and J gave up 14 bases; unmatched junction bases: 8. The CDR3 spells CASSLPGEGKFF. As DNA, the CDR3 is TGTGCCAGCAGCCTCCCGGGGGAGGGGAAGTTCTTC.

This clonotype has a handful of counts. V is TRBV28 and J is TRBJ2-5; 12 bases match TRBD1. CDR1 MDHEN and CDR2 SYDVKM come from the germline V gene. The V and J ends lost 2 bases and 6 bases, in that order; junction bases with no gene match: 4. CDR3 size: 15 residues. The CDR3 reads CASSLGGQGAKTQYF. DNA for the CDR3: TGTGCCAGCAGTTTAGGGGGACAGGGGGCAAAGACCCAGTACTTC.

The chain couples TRBV19 to TRBJ2-3; D assignment may be TRBD1 or TRBD2 (5 bases each). CDR1 is LNHDA, CDR2 SQIVND, per germline (reference sequence). The CDR3 contains 13 residues. Trimming stripped 7 bases from V and 1 base from J, with 9 bases between. The CDR3 is CASTGDRTDTQYF. Here the CDR3 DNA reads TGTGCCAGTACCGGGGACCGCACAGATACGCAGTATTTT.

This chain uses TRBV7-2 with TRBJ1-6; no definite D call. The ends were cut back, 4 bases at V and 5 bases at J, with 12 bases in the middle. This CDR3 has 15 residues. Germline lookup yields CDR1 SGHTA and CDR2 FQGNSA. The DNA for the CDR3 is TGTGCCAGCAGCTCCAGAAGCCGAGATAATTCACCCCTCCACTTT. Its translation: CASSSRSRDNSPLHF. Variable domain in full (rest from reference TRBV7-2 and TRBJ1-6): GAGVSQSPSNKVTEKGKDVELRCDPISGHTALYWYRQSLGQGLEFLIYFQGNSAPDKSGLPSDRFSAERTGGSVSTLTIQRTQQEDSAVYLCASSSRSRDNSPLHFGNGTRLTVT.

V and J are TRBV7-2 and TRBJ2-1; no clear D gene. CDR1 and CDR2 from the germline V gene are SGHTA and FQGNSA. The CDR3 totals 14 residues. V was trimmed by 4 bases and J by 6 bases, leaving 13 bases between them. The CDR3 protein is CASSSQGAGNEQFF. CDR3 nucleotides: TGTGCCAGCAGCTCTCAAGGAGCCGGCAATGAGCAGTTCTTC.

This clonotype was detected many times. The V and J genes are TRBV7-9 and TRBJ1-2; 8 bases fit TRBD1. J gave up 7 bases and V 4 bases, and 8 bases lay outside the gene matches. The CDR3 runs to 14 residues. Germline V gene data show CDR1 as SEHNR and CDR2 as FQNEAQ (reference sequence). CDR3 sequence (DNA): TGTGCCAGCAGCTCTCGACAGGGGCGGACTGGCTACACCTTC. Amino acid sequence: CASSSRQGRTGYTF. Looking up the rest from reference TRBV7-9 and TRBJ1-2 gives the full variable domain: DTGVSQNPRHKITKRGQNVTFRCDPISEHNRLYWYRQTLGQGPEFLTYFQNEAQLEKSRLLSDRFSAERPKGSFSTLEIQRTEQGDSAMYLCASSSRQGRTGYTFGSGTRLTVV.

This clonotype came up a few times. The chain combines TRBV7-2 with TRBJ2-1, with 12 nucleotides matching TRBD2. Per the germline V gene, CDR1 is SGHTA and CDR2 is FQGNSA. Trimming at V came to 5 bases and at J to 8 bases, leaving 7 bases not matched to a gene. This CDR3 has 15 amino acids. CDR3 protein: CASSKLAGGGDEQFF. CDR3 nucleotides: TGTGCCAGCAGCAAACTAGCGGGGGGCGGCGATGAGCAGTTCTTC.

This clonotype was recorded many times. V and J are TRBV12-3 or TRBV12-4 and TRBJ2-2, with unresolved D. The V gene lost 8 bases and the J gene lost 3 bases, with 16 bases spanning the gap. The CDR3 loop spans 15 amino acids. The CDR3 DNA follows: TGTGCCAGCGGCCTAAGTAGCAGATACACCGGGGAGCTGTTTTTT. This codes for CASGLSSRYTGELFF.